The 26 T cell receptor beta chains below were found in one sample sequenced in a study of blood T cells in healthy people across ages. A second PCR of 7 to 11 cycles used a sample-barcoded 5' primer and a J-beta primer mix. MiXCR, applied by TCRdb to the 5' RACE reads, yields one record per CDR3 protein. The data contain about 760,000 distinct CDR3 sequences, 56% of them singletons. Specimen: blood. These TCRs come from a man aged 35 to 55 in good health.

The CDR3 loop reads CASSGGSPFGRNSPLHF. In DNA form, the CDR3 reads TGTGCCAGCAGTGGGGGTTCGCCGTTTGGTCGAAATTCACCCCTCCACTTT. The chain carries TRBV25-1 and TRBJ1-6; D unclear. The germline V and J ends were trimmed by 4 bases and 7 bases, with 20 bases remaining between them. CDR1 MGHDK and CDR2 SYGVNS come from the germline V gene. The CDR3 covers 17 residues.

This clonotype has only a few counts. The gene calls are TRBV14 and TRBJ2-7; D remains unclear. Trimming removed 0 bases from V and 2 bases from J, with 5 bases in between. CDR3 length: 13 amino acids. CDR1 is SGHDN, CDR2 FVKESK, per germline. CDR3 sequence reads: CASSQEPTYEQYF. CDR3 nucleotide sequence: TGTGCCAGCAGCCAAGAGCCAACCTACGAGCAGTACTTC. Together with reference TRBV14 and TRBJ2-7, the CDR3 gives the full variable domain: EAGVTQFPSHSVIEKGQTVTLRCDPISGHDNLYWYRRVMGKEIKFLLHFVKESKQDESGMPNNRFLAERTGGTYSTLKVQPAELEDSGVYFCASSQEPTYEQYFGPGTRLTVT.

This chain links TRBV4-3 with TRBJ1-2; no definite D call. The V gene lost 2 bases and the J gene lost 4 bases, with 8 bases spanning the gap. Looked up from germline, CDR1 is LGHNA and CDR2 is YSLEER. This CDR3 spans 13 amino acids. This CDR3 is CASSQYSGYGYTF. In DNA form, the CDR3 reads TGCGCCAGCAGCCAATACAGCGGCTATGGCTACACCTTC.

This clonotype was seen many times. The chain has TRBV29-1 and TRBJ2-7; possible D gene TRBD2, 6 bases. The length of the CDR3 is 14 residues. CDR1 is SQVTM, CDR2 ANQGSEA, per germline. The V gene lost 4 bases and the J gene lost 0 bases, with 13 bases spanning the gap. In DNA form, the CDR3 reads TGCAGCGTTGGAGAAGTCGGGAGCTCCTACGAGCAGTACTTC. Protein: CSVGEVGSSYEQYF.

The rearrangement joins TRBV20-1 to TRBJ2-5; no definite D call. Germline CDR1 is DFQATT and CDR2 is SNEGSKA (reference sequence). V shed 3 bases and J shed 0 bases, with 5 bases lying between them. CDR3 size: 12 residues. CDR3 bases: TGCAGTGCTAGGGGGAACCAAGAGACCCAGTACTTC. Encoded protein: CSARGNQETQYF.

The rearrangement links TRBV5-1 to TRBJ2-2; maybe TRBD1 (6 bases). Germline loops: CDR1 SGHRS, CDR2 YFSETQ. This CDR3 region has 17 residues. Trimming shortened V by 6 bases and J by 5 bases, and 23 bases separated the two germline ends. This CDR3 reads CASTRLTGISGTGELFF. CDR3 in DNA: TGCGCCAGCACCCGACTCACAGGGATTTCAGGGACCGGGGAGCTGTTTTTT. The complete variable domain, with remaining parts taken from reference TRBV5-1 and TRBJ2-2, reads KAGVTQTPRYLIKTRGQQVTLSCSPISGHRSVSWYQQTPGQGLQFLFEYFSETQRNKGNFPGRFSGRQFSNSRSEMNVSTLELGDSALYLCASTRLTGISGTGELFFGEGSRLTVL.

The chain combines TRBV27 with TRBJ1-2; D uncertain. The length of the CDR3 is 13 residues. Germline V gene lookup returns CDR1 MNHEY and CDR2 SMNVEV (reference sequence). V was pared by 6 bases and J by 7 bases, with 15 bases between. CDR3 in DNA: TGTGCCAGCAGCCCCGCTAGAGGGAGTGGCTACACCTTC. Amino acid sequence: CASSPARGSGYTF.

The chain is built from TRBV24-1 and TRBJ2-1, with 8 bases identical to TRBD1. The J call may be incorrect, as the DNA end agrees better with TRBJ2-7. CDR1 is KGHDR, CDR2 SFDVKD, per germline. CDR3 length: 17 amino acids. CDR3 protein: CATSDSETGAPYNEQYF. CDR3 bases: TGTGCCACCAGTGATTCAGAGACAGGGGCTCCCTACAATGAGCAGTACTTC.

The CDR3 loop is CASSSYPTGVYSYTF. Here the CDR3 DNA reads TGTGCCAGCAGTTCATACCCGACAGGGGTTTATAGCTACACCTTC. The rearrangement joins TRBV12-3 or TRBV12-4 to TRBJ1-2; 8 nucleotides align to TRBD1. The CDR3 runs to 15 residues. V was clipped by 4 bases and J by 9 bases; unmatched bases: 13.

V and J are TRBV27 and TRBJ2-7; 9 positions match TRBD1. The CDR3 length is 16 residues. The V gene end was trimmed by 6 bases and the J gene end by 2 bases; junction bases not matched to a gene: 11. Germline-derived CDR1 and CDR2 are MNHEY and SMNVEV (reference sequence). The CDR3 nucleotides are TGTGCCAGCAGCTTGATGACGGGACAGGGTACCTACGAGCAGTACTTC. Amino acids: CASSLMTGQGTYEQYF.

V gene TRBV3-1 combines with J gene TRBJ2-1, with unresolved D. There are 12 residues in the CDR3. The V end was cut by 0 bases, the J end by 13 bases, with 10 bases between. CDR1 and CDR2 from the germline V gene are LGHDT and YNNKEL (reference sequence). CDR3 nucleotides: TGTGCCAGCAGCCAAGACTTAATGGTTCAGTTCTTC. This translates into CASSQDLMVQFF.

The rearrangement uses TRBV11-2 and TRBJ1-6; 8 bases align to TRBD1. This CDR3 is built from 13 residues. Germline V gives CDR1 SGHAT, CDR2 FQNNGV. V dropped 11 bases and J dropped 9; count of bases not matched to a gene: 9. This CDR3 is CAVDRGVSSPLHF. In nucleotides, the CDR3 is TGTGCCGTCGACAGGGGTGTTAGTTCACCCCTCCACTTT.

The chain combines TRBV29-1 with TRBJ1-5; D is uncertain. This CDR3 has 13 residues. Germline-derived CDR1 and CDR2 are SQVTM and ANQGSEA. CDR3 sequence (DNA): TGCATTCGCCAGGACGGCCGGAATCAGCCCCAGCATTTT. It yields the protein CIRQDGRNQPQHF.

The genes are TRBV6-2 or TRBV6-3 and TRBJ2-3; D ambiguous. CDR1 and CDR2 (germline): MNHEY, SVGEGT. V was shortened by 9 bases and J by 3 bases, with 13 bases between the two germline ends. The CDR3 has 13 amino acids. The CDR3, as DNA: TGTGCCAGTTACTGGCTAGTAACAGATACGCAGTATTTT. This sequence encodes CASYWLVTDTQYF.

The gene calls are TRBV20-1 and TRBJ2-1; D possibly corresponds to TRBD2 (6 bases). This CDR3 has 14 residues. V lost 7 bases, J lost 1 base, and 14 bases lay in between. The germline V gene encodes CDR1 DFQATT and CDR2 SNEGSKA (reference sequence). The CDR3 reads CSVKASESYNEQFF. CDR3 nucleotides: TGCAGTGTTAAGGCTAGCGAATCCTACAATGAGCAGTTCTTC.

CDR3 sequence (DNA): TGCGCCAGCAGCTTGGCCCCGGGAGCGACCAAAAACATTCAGTACTTC. The encoded protein is CASSLAPGATKNIQYF. The gene calls are TRBV5-1 and TRBJ2-4; D is perhaps TRBD2 (6 bases). V was pared by 0 bases and J by 2 bases, with 12 bases between. The germline V gene encodes CDR1 SGHRS and CDR2 YFSETQ. The CDR3 contains 16 residues.

The table lists this clonotype with a few counts. The chain uses TRBV27 and TRBJ2-4; 8 nucleotides agree with TRBD2. From germline, CDR1 is MNHEY and CDR2 SMNVEV (reference sequence). V was clipped by 5 bases and J by 9 bases; unmatched bases: 21. This CDR3 has 18 residues. In nucleotides, the CDR3 is TGTGCCAGCAGTCCAAGCGGGGGCCCAACAGAACCCACGGGCATTCAGTACTTC. Translated: CASSPSGGPTEPTGIQYF.

The chain couples TRBV10-3 to TRBJ1-2, with TRBD1 matching over 7 bases. The CDR3 runs 14 residues. J lost 7 bases, V lost 0 bases, and 5 bases had no gene match. The germline V gene encodes CDR1 ENHRY and CDR2 SYGVKD. CDR3 region: CAISESIGGFGYTF. As DNA, the CDR3 is TGTGCCATCAGTGAGTCGATAGGGGGCTTTGGCTACACCTTC.

The chain joins TRBV20-1 to TRBJ2-4; D gene uncertain. Per germline, CDR1 DFQATT and CDR2 SNEGSKA (reference sequence). V was trimmed by 3 bases and J by 5 bases, leaving 17 bases between them. The CDR3 contains 15 residues. CDR3: CSASKWTSGENIQYF. The CDR3 DNA sequence: TGCAGTGCTAGTAAGTGGACCTCAGGAGAAAACATTCAGTACTTC.

The table lists this clonotype with a few counts. The chain is built from TRBV27 and TRBJ2-5; 7 bases fit TRBD2. CDR3 length equals 15 residues. Germline lookup yields CDR1 MNHEY and CDR2 SMNVEV (reference sequence). The ends lost 5 bases at V and 5 bases at J; junction bases unmatched: 11. CDR3 loop: CASSTLREAEETQYF. DNA for the CDR3: TGTGCCAGCAGTACCCTACGGGAGGCCGAGGAGACCCAGTACTTC.

The CDR3 bases are TGTGCCAGCCAGTCAAGGGGGACAGACCCTTACGAGCAGTACTTC. This gives the protein CASQSRGTDPYEQYF. This chain uses TRBV21-1 with TRBJ2-7; the DNA was not compared with TRBD1, the D call given in the table. TRBV21-1 counts as a pseudogene. This CDR3 contains 15 residues.

A single count supports this clonotype. The chain couples TRBV27 to TRBJ2-7; 9 bases match TRBD2. The junction had 15 bases not matched to a gene; V was cut back by 8 bases and J by 7 bases. CDR3 length: 15 amino acids. CDR1 is MNHEY, CDR2 SMNVEV, per germline (reference sequence). CDR3 sequence (DNA): TGTGCCAGCCGAATAGCGGGGGCCTCGATTGGAGAGCAGTACTTC. Its protein product is CASRIAGASIGEQYF.

Ten or more counts support this clonotype. J is TRBJ2-5 and V is TRBV2; TRBD2 agrees at 15 bases. With 5 bases clipped from V and 6 bases from J, the junction kept 7 bases outside the gene matches. This CDR3 contains 16 residues. Germline V gene sequence: CDR1 SNHLY, CDR2 FYNNEI. DNA for the CDR3: TGTGCCAGCAGTCAAGGACTAGCGGGGGGGCAGAAGACCCAGTACTTC. Translated: CASSQGLAGGQKTQYF.

Concerning this clonotype: At one of its ends the junction is not consistent with the germline gene, which may arise from a read error. The chain couples TRBV7-7 to TRBJ2-7, with D perhaps matching TRBD1 (6 bases). This CDR3 has 15 amino acids. CDR1 and CDR2 (germline): SSHAT, FNYEAQ (reference sequence). CDR3 nucleotide sequence: TGTGCCAACAGCAAAGAACAGGGCCGCTCCTACGAGCAGTACTTC. Encoded protein: CANSKEQGRSYEQYF.

The rearrangement joins TRBV20-1 to TRBJ2-3, with TRBD2 as a possible D gene (6 bases). The V gene's germline CDR1 is DFQATT and CDR2 SNEGSKA (reference sequence). Trimming cost V 4 bases and J 2 bases, with 16 bases left between them. The CDR3 consists of 15 residues. The CDR3 DNA reads as TGCAGTGCTATCGTGCCGCGGGAAAACACAGATACGCAGTATTTT. Its translation is CSAIVPRENTDTQYF.

This clonotype was detected only a few times. The rearrangement uses TRBV7-7 and TRBJ2-5; 7 bases are a match to TRBD2. The ends lost 1 base at V and 1 base at J; junction bases unmatched: 6. Germline values: CDR1 SSHAT, CDR2 FNYEAQ (reference sequence). The CDR3 totals 16 residues. Here the CDR3 reads CASSLGASGFQETQYF. The CDR3 region has the DNA TGTGCCAGCAGCTTAGGGGCTAGCGGCTTCCAAGAGACCCAGTACTTC.